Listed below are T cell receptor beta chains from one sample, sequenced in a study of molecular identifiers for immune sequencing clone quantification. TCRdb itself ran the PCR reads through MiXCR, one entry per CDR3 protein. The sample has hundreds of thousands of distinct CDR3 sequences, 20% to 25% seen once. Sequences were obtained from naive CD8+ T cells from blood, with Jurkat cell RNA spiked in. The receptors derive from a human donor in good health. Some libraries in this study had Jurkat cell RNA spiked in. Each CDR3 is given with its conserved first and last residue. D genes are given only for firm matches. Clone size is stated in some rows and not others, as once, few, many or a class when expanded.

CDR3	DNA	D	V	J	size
CASSPGTTHYEQYF	TGTGCCAGCAGCCCCGGGACTACCCACTACGAGCAGTACTTC	TRBD2	TRBV5-6	TRBJ2-7	many
CASSPTDFKNIQYF	TGTGCCAGTAGCCCTACAGATTTCAAAAACATTCAGTACTTC	.	TRBV19	TRBJ2-4	few
CASSLGARANTDTQYF	TGTGCCAGCAGTTTGGGCGCCCGAGCTAACACAGATACGCAGTATTTT	.	TRBV27	TRBJ2-3	many
CASSAPGRSEQYF	TGTGCCAGCAGTGCCCCCGGGAGAAGCGAGCAGTACTTC	.	TRBV2	TRBJ2-7	.
CASSSIAGGPGEQYF	TGTGCCAGCAGCAGCATAGCGGGAGGGCCTGGGGAGCAGTACTTC	TRBD2	TRBV28	TRBJ2-7	many
CASSILLVQGVLNTEAFF	TGTGCCAGTAGTATCCTCCTGGTACAGGGGGTCCTGAACACTGAAGCTTTCTTT	TRBD1	TRBV19	TRBJ1-1	many
CASSLGGRAEQYF	TGTGCCAGCAGCTTGGGAGGCAGGGCCGAGCAGTACTTC	.	TRBV5-6	TRBJ2-7	many
CASSYSEAQYF	TGTGCCAGCAGTTACTCGGAGGCCCAGTACTTC	.	TRBV6-6	TRBJ2-5	many
CASSLALRPDEAFF	TGTGCCAGCAGCTTAGCCCTAAGACCTGATGAAGCTTTCTTT	.	TRBV11-2	TRBJ1-1	many
CASSGDRGRDTQYF	TGTGCCAGCAGCGGAGACAGGGGGAGGGATACGCAGTATTTT	TRBD1	TRBV9	TRBJ2-3	many
CASSLTDGDTEAFF	TGTGCCAGCAGCTTAACAGATGGGGACACTGAAGCTTTCTTT	.	TRBV28	TRBJ1-1	many
CASSIARLVPDTDTQYF	TGTGCCAGTAGTATAGCCCGACTAGTACCGGACACAGATACGCAGTATTTT	.	TRBV19	TRBJ2-3	.
CASSYRASGNTDTQYF	TGTGCCAGCAGTTACAGGGCTAGCGGGAACACAGATACGCAGTATTTT	TRBD2	TRBV6-5	TRBJ2-3	many
CASSQARQGQETQYF	TGCGCCAGCAGCCAAGCACGACAGGGACAAGAGACCCAGTACTTC	TRBD1	TRBV4-1	TRBJ2-5	many
CASSLNRPLSTDTQYF	TGTGCCAGCAGTTTGAATCGCCCCCTGAGCACAGATACGCAGTATTTT	.	TRBV12-3/TRBV12-4	TRBJ2-3	many
CASSQGSTSTGKTEAFF	TGCGCCAGCAGCCAAGGCTCTACTTCTACAGGGAAGACTGAAGCTTTCTTT	.	TRBV4-3	TRBJ1-1	few
CASRSGADYEQYF	TGTGCCAGCAGATCCGGGGCAGACTACGAGCAGTACTTC	.	TRBV2	TRBJ2-7	.
CASSQDETRKYYGYTF	TGCGCCAGCAGCCAAGACGAAACACGAAAGTACTATGGCTACACCTTC	.	TRBV4-1	TRBJ1-2	many
CASSLEGGTEQYF	TGTGCCAGCAGCTTAGAGGGGGGCACCGAGCAGTACTTC	.	TRBV7-6	TRBJ2-7	many
CASSQQPGQGSVNEQFF	TGCGCCAGCAGCCAGCAACCGGGACAGGGTTCCGTCAATGAGCAGTTCTTC	TRBD1	TRBV4-1	TRBJ2-1	.
CASNSPGQGSSGELFF	TGTGCCAGCAACTCGCCGGGACAGGGGTCTTCCGGGGAGCTGTTTTTT	TRBD1	TRBV6-5	TRBJ2-2	many
CATAVSYEQYF	TGTGCCACGGCGGTCTCGTACGAGCAGTACTTC	.	TRBV6-2/TRBV6-3	TRBJ2-7	.
CATMNLQGGTEAFF	TGTGCCACCATGAACCTCCAGGGAGGTACTGAAGCTTTCTTT	.	TRBV27	TRBJ1-1	many
CASSPPTGKLPDTQYF	TGTGCCAGCAGCCCCCCGACAGGGAAGCTTCCAGATACGCAGTATTTT	TRBD1	TRBV7-6	TRBJ2-3	.
CASSVAPRGDAYGYTF	TGTGCCAGCAGCGTAGCCCCTAGAGGGGACGCCTATGGCTACACCTTC	.	TRBV9	TRBJ1-2	.
CASSVAEPPEYF	TGTGCCAGCAGTGTGGCAGAGCCGCCTGAGTATTTT	.	TRBV2	TRBJ2-3	many
CASSQVFSNTEAFF	TGTGCCAGCAGCCAAGTTTTCTCGAACACTGAAGCTTTCTTT	.	TRBV3-1	TRBJ1-1	.
CASSLGLGGLPDTQYF	TGTGCCAGCAGTTTAGGGCTGGGGGGCCTTCCAGATACGCAGTATTTT	.	TRBV6-2/TRBV6-3	TRBJ2-3	few
CAWSGLGVNTEAFF	TGTGCCTGGAGTGGTTTAGGGGTGAACACTGAAGCTTTCTTT	.	TRBV30	TRBJ1-1	few